The clone carrying this T cell receptor beta chain was seen only a few times. What it binds is unknown. Trimming took off 7 bases at V and 7 bases at J, with 20 bases between the two ends. Germline CDR1 and CDR2: MNHEY and SMNVEV (reference sequence). The CDR3 is made up of 15 amino acids. Combining a sample-barcoded 5' primer with a J-beta primer mix, a second PCR ran for about 7 to 12 cycles. TCRdb re-analysed the 5' RACE reads in MiXCR, keeping a single row per CDR3 protein. Here the sample spans over 1,200,000 distinct CDR3 sequences, around 59% being singletons. This specimen belongs to a study of blood T cells in healthy people across ages. Findings and limits, study-wide: Compared with aged donors, long-lived donors showed fewer expanded clones, suggesting selection. Diversity estimates from one million T cells were considered underestimates. With naive T cell percentage, TCR beta diversity showed a strong correlation. Using unsorted PBMCs precluded a conclusive naive versus antigen-experienced comparison.

The clonotype was recovered from a man aged 18 to 30 in good health. The specimen was blood. This chain connects TRBV27 to TRBJ2-1; tentative D call: TRBD1 (6 bases). This CDR3 reads CASTPPDSPSNEQFF. CDR3 coding DNA: TGTGCCAGCACCCCACCGGACAGTCCTAGTAATGAGCAGTTCTTC.